Listed here are 11 T cell receptor beta chains from one sample, sequenced in a study of regulatory T cells in long-lasting Graves disease. For TCR beta, libraries came from iRepertoire HTBI primers and Arm-PCR of CDR3 regions. TCRdb recomputed calls from the multiplex PCR reads with MiXCR, one row per CDR3 protein. The sample includes roughly 380,000 distinct CDR3 sequences, approximately 15% of them seen just once. Indicated time point: newly diagnosed GD, antithyroid drugs for less than 3 months. Extracted RNA from PBMCs served as the source of the TCR library. The sample was also linked to a second study, of T cells in Graves' hyperthyroidism and ophthalmopathy.

Sequenced material: peripheral blood mononuclear cells (PBMCs), taken at new diagnosis, from a patient treated with antithyroid drugs. The source is a man aged 40-49 years with Graves disease.

This clonotype was recorded many times. V is TRBV27 and J is TRBJ2-2, with 8 bases aligning to TRBD2. This CDR3 is 14 amino acids long. Per the germline V gene, CDR1 is MNHEY and CDR2 is SMNVEV (reference sequence). J lost 4 bases, V lost 6 bases, and 4 bases had no gene match. The chain's CDR3 is CASRRGGATGELFF. The CDR3, as DNA: TGTGCCAGCAGACGGGGGGGGGCCACCGGGGAGCTGTTTTTT.

The chain carries TRBV20-1 and TRBJ1-5; 10 positions match TRBD1. Per germline, CDR1 DFQATT and CDR2 SNEGSKA (reference sequence). This CDR3 has 15 residues. V dropped 6 bases and J dropped 4; count of bases not matched to a gene: 9. The CDR3 protein is CSAGPGQGLNQPQHF. CDR3 DNA sequence: TGCAGTGCGGGACCGGGACAGGGGTTAAATCAGCCCCAGCATTTT.

This clonotype has at least ten counts. V gene TRBV28 combines with J gene TRBJ2-3; 8 positions agree with TRBD2. Germline V lookup: CDR1 MDHEN, CDR2 SYDVKM. J gave up 4 bases and V 7 bases, and 7 bases lay outside the gene matches. The CDR3 spans 14 residues. The CDR3 sequence: CASILAGYADTQYF. The CDR3, as DNA: TGTGCCAGCATCTTAGCGGGGTACGCAGATACGCAGTATTTT.

This clonotype was seen at least ten times. The rearrangement links TRBV20-1 to TRBJ1-2; no firm D call. This CDR3 is built from 15 residues. CDR1 and CDR2 (germline): DFQATT, SNEGSKA (reference sequence). V lost 1 base to trimming and J lost 0 bases, with 12 bases between them. CDR3 DNA: TGCAGTGCTAGAGGGCAGAGCATACCTAACTATGGCTACACCTTC. Protein: CSARGQSIPNYGYTF.

The sample holds a few counts of this clonotype. CDR3 bases: TGCAGCGTTGAAGATGGGCAGGGAGGCACCGGGGAGCTGTTTTTT. This encodes CSVEDGQGGTGELFF. The V and J genes are TRBV29-1 and TRBJ2-2; TRBD2 is a possible D gene (6 bases). In germline, CDR1 is SQVTM, CDR2 ANQGSEA. This CDR3 contains 15 residues. V was clipped by 0 bases and J by 4 bases, with 12 bases between them.

This clonotype was seen only a few times. The chain employs TRBV20-1 and TRBJ2-1; possibly TRBD1 or TRBD2 for D (5 bases each). This CDR3 contains 15 residues. Trimming removed 5 bases at V and 2 bases at J, with 16 bases between. In germline, CDR1 is DFQATT, CDR2 SNEGSKA (reference sequence). CDR3 in DNA: TGCAGTGCTGTTATCGGGGCGTGGGCCTACAATGAGCAGTTCTTC. It codes for CSAVIGAWAYNEQFF.

This clonotype has more than one count but fewer than ten. The V and J genes are TRBV28 and TRBJ2-7; 7 positions match TRBD1. CDR3 size: 13 residues. Losses at the gene ends were 5 bases for V and 2 bases for J; bases not matched to a gene: 3. Germline CDR1 MDHEN, CDR2 SYDVKM. The CDR3 sequence: CASSDRAPYEQYF. The CDR3 coding sequence is TGTGCCAGCAGTGACAGGGCACCCTACGAGCAGTACTTC.

There are a few counts of this clonotype. The chain links TRBV30 to TRBJ1-2; 8 nucleotides agree with TRBD1. This CDR3 has 15 amino acids. CDR1 is GTSNPN and CDR2 is SVGIG in the germline V gene (reference sequence). V lost 1 base and J lost 0; bases outside the gene matches: 4. CDR3 in DNA: TGTGCCTGGAGTGCGTCGACAGGGGCTAACTATGGCTACACCTTC. Translating gives CAWSASTGANYGYTF.

This clonotype came up a few times. A much larger clone sits a single nucleotide away, making a read error possible. This rearrangement joins TRBV27 to TRBJ1-6; D gene ambiguous. In germline, CDR1 is MNHEY, CDR2 SMNVEV (reference sequence). The CDR3 contains 16 residues. V lost 6 bases and J lost 3, with 15 bases in between. This CDR3 is CASSQNGQLYNSPLHF. As DNA, the CDR3 is TGTGCCAGCAGCCAAAACGGGCAGCTCTATAATTCACCCCTCCACTTT.

The chain couples TRBV20-1 to TRBJ2-1, with D possibly matching TRBD2 (6 bases). Germline V lookup: CDR1 DFQATT, CDR2 SNEGSKA (reference sequence). Trimming stripped 1 base from V and 7 bases from J, with 17 bases between. The CDR3 has 15 residues. The CDR3 DNA follows: TGCAGTGCTAGAGTTGGTGGGGGGTTTATTAATGAGCAGTTCTTC. Encoded protein: CSARVGGGFINEQFF.

Ten or more counts support this clonotype. The rearrangement uses TRBV11-2 and TRBJ2-7, with D perhaps TRBD2 (6 bases). The V gene lost 2 bases and the J gene lost 4 bases, with 21 bases spanning the gap. The CDR3 loop spans 17 amino acids. Germline V CDR1 and CDR2: SGHAT, FQNNGV. Here the CDR3 DNA reads TGTGCCAGCAGCTTATTTTCTAGTCGGGGGATCGGGTACGAGCAGTACTTC. Translation: CASSLFSSRGIGYEQYF.